This passage covers 9 T cell receptor beta chains from one sample sequenced in a study of Ad26.COV2.S vaccination and SARS-CoV-2 variants. Treatment described: roughly 18 received Ad26.COV2.S at low or high dose, single or two shots; about 5 received placebo; per-sample allocation not given. The investigators took samples on day 63 after the first vaccine or placebo injection. Repertoires were generated with immunoSEQ multiplex PCR, while TCRdb's copy carries only in-frame clones and drops some. The table lists 500,000 or so clones, about 88% of them singletons. The starting material was peripheral blood, obtained in a trial of Ad26.COV2.S vaccine versus placebo. The receptors shown here come from a person aged 18-65 years who received the Ad26.COV2.S COVID-19 vaccine or a placebo.

This chain connects TRBV28 to TRBJ1-6; 7 positions agree with TRBD1. The germline V gene encodes CDR1 MDHEN and CDR2 SYDVKM. J was trimmed by 4 bases and V by 6 bases; bases with no gene match: 12. The CDR3 sequence is 17 residues long. The CDR3 loop is CASSDLGGGRYNSPLHF. CDR3 in DNA: TGTGCCAGCAGCGACTTAGGGGGCGGACGGTATAATTCACCCCTCCACTTT. The entire variable domain, with the rest obtained from reference TRBV28 and TRBJ1-6, is as follows: DVKVTQSSRYLVKRTGEKVFLECVQDMDHENMFWYRQDPGLGLRLIYFSYDVKMKEKGDIPEGYSVSREKKERFSLILESASTNQTSMYLCASSDLGGGRYNSPLHFGNGTRLTVT.

CDR3 in amino acids: CASSTGTARPSEKLFF. The CDR3 nucleotides read TGTGCCAGTAGTACAGGGACAGCTAGGCCGTCTGAAAAACTGTTTTTT. The chain has TRBV19 and TRBJ1-4; 7 bases are shared with TRBD1. This CDR3 has 16 residues. CDR1 and CDR2 (germline): LNHDA, SQIVND (reference sequence). Trimming took 4 bases from V and 7 from J; bases not matched to a gene: 12. The whole variable domain, remainder taken from reference TRBV19 and TRBJ1-4, is DGGITQSPKYLFRKEGQNVTLSCEQNLNHDAMYWYRQDPGQGLRLIYYSQIVNDFQKGDIAEGYSVSREKKESFPLTVTSAQKNPTAFYLCASSTGTARPSEKLFFGSGTQLSVL.

The DNA for the CDR3 is TGTGCCAGCAGCCTCATAACAGGGGCTAGCTATGGCTACACCTTC. As protein: CASSLITGASYGYTF. J is TRBJ1-2 and V is TRBV7-2, with 7 bases aligning to TRBD1. From germline, CDR1 is SGHTA and CDR2 FQGNSA. This CDR3 is built from 15 residues. The junction had 10 bases not matched to a gene; V was cut back by 5 bases and J by 4 bases.

The V call is TRBV6-5, the J call TRBJ2-7, with no clear D. The CDR3 totals 13 residues. The germline V gene encodes CDR1 MNHEY and CDR2 SVGAGI. V lost 2 bases, J lost 0 bases, and 5 bases lay in between. The DNA for the CDR3 is TGTGCCAGCAGTTACAGGGTCTCCTACGAGCAGTACTTC. Residues: CASSYRVSYEQYF.

The V gene is TRBV2, the J gene TRBJ1-1, with 9 bases fitting TRBD1. Germline V lookup: CDR1 SNHLY, CDR2 FYNNEI. The CDR3 length is 14 residues. V shed 7 bases and J 0 bases; nucleotides not matched to a gene: 3. The CDR3 reads CASTTGGLNTEAFF. In DNA form, the CDR3 reads TGTGCCAGCACTACAGGGGGCTTGAACACTGAAGCTTTCTTT.

The chain couples TRBV4-1 to TRBJ1-2, with D perhaps TRBD1 (6 bases). The V end lost 1 base, the J end lost 4 bases, and 16 bases lay between the germline ends. CDR3 size: 16 residues. Germline values: CDR1 MGHRA, CDR2 YSYEKL. CDR3 DNA sequence: TGCGCCAGCAGCCAAGCGGGGGGCAGGGTGGCCTATGGCTACACCTTC. Translation gives CASSQAGGRVAYGYTF.

This CDR3 is CASSLPGQWNTEAFF. CDR3 in DNA: TGTGCCAGCAGCTTACCGGGACAGTGGAACACTGAAGCTTTCTTT. This chain links TRBV6-5 with TRBJ1-1; 7 bases are shared with TRBD1. The ends lost 6 bases at V and 1 base at J; junction bases unmatched: 8. This CDR3 has 15 amino acids. Germline-derived CDR1 and CDR2 are MNHEY and SVGAGI.

V and J are TRBV5-5 and TRBJ1-1; D gene ambiguous. CDR3 size: 14 residues. The V gene's germline CDR1 is SGHKS and CDR2 YYEKEE (reference sequence). With 4 bases removed from V and 0 bases from J, the gap between germline ends came to 10 bases. CDR3 region: CASSASGMNTEAFF. The CDR3, as DNA: TGTGCCAGCAGCGCCTCGGGAATGAACACTGAAGCTTTCTTT.

The J gene is TRBJ2-3, the V gene TRBV20-1; D perhaps matches TRBD2 (6 bases). Germline CDR1 reads DFQATT; CDR2 reads SNEGSKA (reference sequence). The length of the CDR3 is 16 residues. V was pared by 3 bases and J by 1 base, with 17 bases between. The CDR3 DNA reads as TGCAGTGCTAGTGATAAGGGTTGGGGGGGCACAGATACGCAGTATTTT. This codes for CSASDKGWGGTDTQYF.